Below are 26 T cell receptor beta chains sequenced from a single sample in a study of cytomegalovirus exposure and HLA in healthy donors. Here immunoSEQ multiplex PCR was the method, and the copy in TCRdb shows in-frame clones only, minus some. Among 300,000 to 400,000 clones listed, 86% were seen once. Sequencing input: PBMCs. These receptors were collected from a woman in her late teens or twenties in good health and CMV-seronegative.

This sequence joins TRBV9 and TRBJ2-2; 8 bases line up with TRBD2. The V segment lost 0 bases and the J segment 6 bases; nucleotides outside the gene matches: 7. The length of the CDR3 is 16 residues. The germline CDR1 and CDR2 sequences are SGDLS and YYNGEE. CDR3 nucleotide sequence: TGTGCCAGCAGCGTAGCGGGGGCTAGCGGGCCCGGGGAGCTGTTTTTT. This translates into CASSVAGASGPGELFF.

The chain employs TRBV2 and TRBJ1-4; D might be TRBD1 (6 bases). Germline V lookup: CDR1 SNHLY, CDR2 FYNNEI. V gave up 4 bases and J gave up 2 bases, with 11 bases separating them. The CDR3 is 15 residues long. CDR3 nucleotide sequence: TGTGCCAGCAGTGCCACAGGGTCGACTAATGAAAAACTGTTTTTT. This codes for CASSATGSTNEKLFF.

The chain recombines TRBV2 with TRBJ2-2; TRBD1 agrees at 7 bases. In germline, CDR1 is SNHLY, CDR2 FYNNEI. Unmatched junction bases numbered 9, after V lost 11 bases and J lost 0 bases. This CDR3 spans 15 amino acids. The CDR3 DNA sequence: TGTGCCGTCCGAGGTGGGACAGCGAACACCGGGGAGCTGTTTTTT. This encodes CAVRGGTANTGELFF.

This sequence joins TRBV29-1 and TRBJ1-2; 8 bases line up with TRBD1. The junction had 3 bases not matched to a gene; V was cut back by 5 bases and J by 7 bases. The length of the CDR3 is 11 residues. Germline CDR1 is SQVTM and CDR2 is ANQGSEA. The DNA of the CDR3 is TGCAGCGTTAGGACAGGGTTTGGCTACACCTTC. Its protein is CSVRTGFGYTF.

The rearrangement uses TRBV9 and TRBJ2-6; 10 positions match TRBD2. The germline V gene has CDR1 SGDLS and CDR2 YYNGEE. After removal of 1 base from V and 0 bases from J, the junction contained 7 bases not matched to a gene. The CDR3 totals 19 residues. In DNA, the CDR3 is TGTGCCAGCAGCGTAACCGGGACTAGCGTATTCTCTGGGGCCAACGTCCTGACTTTC. Its protein product is CASSVTGTSVFSGANVLTF.

This clone was observed a handful of times. The V gene is TRBV7-9, the J gene TRBJ1-1, with D hard to call. Per germline, CDR1 SEHNR and CDR2 FQNEAQ (reference sequence). The CDR3 is 14 residues long. V shed 2 bases and J shed 3 bases, with 10 bases lying between them. CDR3 residues: CASSLWREHTEAFF. The CDR3 DNA sequence: TGTGCCAGCAGCTTATGGAGGGAGCACACTGAAGCTTTCTTT.

The chain joins TRBV2 to TRBJ2-6; tentatively, D is TRBD1 (6 bases). There are 17 residues in the CDR3. Germline V CDR1 and CDR2: SNHLY, FYNNEI. V was shortened by 1 base and J by 0 bases, with 10 bases between the two germline ends. The CDR3 protein is CASSEGGHNSGANVLTF. The CDR3 DNA reads as TGTGCCAGCAGTGAAGGGGGACACAACTCTGGGGCCAACGTCCTGACTTTC.

This clone occurred once. The CDR3 DNA is TGCAGCGTTGAAGACGTGGGGCGTCGTACCGGGGAGCTGTTTTTT. As protein: CSVEDVGRRTGELFF. The chain uses TRBV29-1 and TRBJ2-2, with D maybe TRBD1 (5 bases). V was shortened by 0 bases and J by 5 bases, with 13 bases between the two germline ends. CDR3 length: 15 amino acids. Germline V gene data show CDR1 as SQVTM and CDR2 as ANQGSEA.

V and J are TRBV10-1 and TRBJ2-1; TRBD2 matches 9 bases. The CDR3 runs 20 residues. Germline CDR1 WNHNN, CDR2 SYGVQD (reference sequence). Germline trimming cut 0 bases from V and 4 bases from J; bases unmatched to any gene: 16. The CDR3 region has the DNA TGCGCCAGCAGTGAGTCGAAACTAGCGGGCTTAAACGGGATTTACAATGAGCAGTTCTTC. Protein: CASSESKLAGLNGIYNEQFF.

This chain joins TRBV27 and TRBJ1-1, with 7 bases fitting TRBD1. Germline V gene lookup returns CDR1 MNHEY and CDR2 SMNVEV (reference sequence). Trimming at V came to 3 bases and at J to 3 bases, leaving 13 bases not matched to a gene. The length of the CDR3 is 17 residues. Here the CDR3 DNA reads TGTGCCAGCAGTTTTCGAGGGGGCCTGGTTTTGGACACTGAAGCTTTCTTT. Its translation: CASSFRGGLVLDTEAFF.

In DNA form, the CDR3 reads TGTGCCAGCAGCTCTACCCTCAGGACAGGGGGGAACACCGGGGAGCTGTTTTTT. It translates to CASSSTLRTGGNTGELFF. V is TRBV7-6 and J is TRBJ2-2; 10 bases agree with TRBD1. The CDR3 runs 18 residues. Germline V gene data show CDR1 as SGHVS and CDR2 as FNYEAQ. J lost 1 base, V lost 4 bases, and 9 bases had no gene match.

The gene calls are TRBV10-1 and TRBJ2-2; 8 nucleotides match TRBD2. Germline CDR1 WNHNN, CDR2 SYGVQD (reference sequence). J was trimmed by 6 bases and V by 2 bases; bases with no gene match: 2. The CDR3 consists of 14 residues. The CDR3 region has the DNA TGCGCCAGCAGTGAGCAGACTAGCGCCGGGGAGCTGTTTTTT. Translation gives CASSEQTSAGELFF.

This chain joins TRBV5-1 and TRBJ1-1; D remains ambiguous. This CDR3 is built from 13 residues. Germline loops: CDR1 SGHRS, CDR2 YFSETQ. V lost 4 bases to trimming and J lost 1 base, with 8 bases between them. The CDR3 loop reads CASSLSRNTEAFF. CDR3 bases: TGCGCCAGCAGCCTCTCGAGGAACACTGAAGCTTTCTTT.

This sequence joins TRBV5-4 and TRBJ1-1; TRBD1 matches 8 bases. From germline, CDR1 is SGHNT and CDR2 YYREEE (reference sequence). The CDR3 spans 15 residues. V lost 7 bases, J lost 6 bases, and 14 bases stayed unmatched. CDR3 sequence: CASAGGTGLGAEAFF. In DNA form, the CDR3 reads TGTGCCAGCGCCGGGGGGACAGGCCTCGGGGCTGAAGCTTTCTTT.

The chain links TRBV29-1 to TRBJ1-1, with D tentatively TRBD1 (5 bases). V lost 5 bases and J 5 bases, leaving 6 bases between the germline ends. The CDR3 covers 10 residues. The V gene's germline CDR1 is SQVTM and CDR2 ANQGSEA. The CDR3 here is CSVQGTEAFF. CDR3 DNA: TGCAGCGTTCAGGGTACTGAAGCTTTCTTT.

This chain uses TRBV27 with TRBJ1-2, with 8 bases identical to TRBD1. The CDR3 is made up of 13 amino acids. V shed 7 bases, J shed 5 bases, and the junction held 6 bases outside the gene matches. Germline loops: CDR1 MNHEY, CDR2 SMNVEV (reference sequence). The CDR3 protein is CASTPTGGYGYTF. As DNA, the CDR3 is TGTGCCAGCACCCCCACAGGGGGTTATGGCTACACCTTC.

This clone has just one count. The CDR3 reads CASSLVLGAGSGTGELFF. As DNA, the CDR3 is TGCGCCAGCAGCTTGGTTTTGGGAGCGGGAAGCGGCACCGGGGAGCTGTTTTTT. This chain uses TRBV5-1 with TRBJ2-2; TRBD2 matches at 7 bases. With V trimmed by 0 bases and J by 4 bases, 12 bases remained unmatched. This CDR3 has 18 residues. CDR1 and CDR2 from the germline V gene are SGHRS and YFSETQ.

This sequence joins TRBV28 and TRBJ1-4; no clear D gene. The V gene's germline CDR1 is MDHEN and CDR2 SYDVKM. V gave up 1 base and J gave up 13 bases, with 19 bases separating them. This CDR3 has 15 amino acids. CDR3 nucleotides: TGTGCCAGCAGTTTATATGCGGGGAGGAATTATGGACTGTTTTTT. As protein: CASSLYAGRNYGLFF.

The CDR3 bases are TGTGCCTCGGGACAGCCGGATCAGCCCCAGCATTTT. This gives the protein CASGQPDQPQHF. The chain recombines TRBV30 with TRBJ1-5; the match to TRBD1 covers 7 bases. CDR1 is GTSNPN and CDR2 is SVGIG in the germline V gene (reference sequence). The length of the CDR3 is 12 residues. The V gene end was trimmed by 7 bases and the J gene end by 5 bases; junction bases not matched to a gene: 5.

The chain joins TRBV6-4 to TRBJ2-1; D might be TRBD2 (7 bases). Germline-derived CDR1 and CDR2 are MRHNA and SNTAGT. This CDR3 has 12 residues. V was clipped by 8 bases and J by 10 bases, with 15 bases between them. The CDR3 here is CASQRTGGEQFF. The CDR3 DNA reads TGTGCCAGCCAAAGAACGGGGGGCGAGCAGTTCTTC.

This sequence joins TRBV7-2 and TRBJ2-7; 13 bases agree with TRBD2. V shed 1 base, J shed 6 bases, and the junction held 3 bases outside the gene matches. Germline lookup yields CDR1 SGHTA and CDR2 FQGNSA. CDR3 size: 15 residues. Here the CDR3 reads CASSLGGLAGREQYF. CDR3 nucleotide sequence: TGTGCCAGCAGCTTAGGGGGACTAGCGGGACGCGAGCAGTACTTC.

Concerning this clone itself: The limits of the CDR3 on the DNA are not certain, so only TCRdb's listed CDR3 is given. CDR3 residues: CASSSSGGRLDTQYF. The chain carries TRBV28 and TRBJ2-3; the table calls TRBD2, which could not be checked here. The CDR3 totals 15 residues, both ends included. The germline V gene has CDR1 MDHEN and CDR2 SYDVKM.

V gene TRBV18 combines with J gene TRBJ1-4; maybe TRBD1 (6 bases). This CDR3 has 16 amino acids. Germline CDR1 and CDR2: KGHSH and LQKENI. With 3 bases removed from V and 2 bases from J, the gap between germline ends came to 13 bases. The CDR3 DNA reads TGTGCCAGCTCACCGACTAACAGGGTTACTAATGAAAAACTGTTTTTT. It yields the protein CASSPTNRVTNEKLFF.

This clone was seen more than once but under ten times. This sample includes further DNA sequences coding for the same CDR3. The chain links TRBV7-6 to TRBJ2-5; a weak D match, TRBD2 (5 bases). The CDR3 contains 11 residues. Germline assignment: CDR1 SGHVS and CDR2 FNYEAQ. The V gene lost 5 bases and the J gene lost 7 bases, with 8 bases spanning the gap. CDR3 in amino acids: CASSPGGTQYF. In DNA form, the CDR3 reads TGTGCCAGCAGCCCCGGAGGGACCCAGTACTTC.

The J gene is TRBJ2-7, the V gene TRBV2, with 10 nucleotides matching TRBD1. The germline V gene encodes CDR1 SNHLY and CDR2 FYNNEI. The CDR3 extends over 15 amino acids. Trimming removed 8 bases from V and 2 bases from J; junction bases left unmatched: 9. The CDR3 loop is CASETEGTGAYEQYF. DNA for the CDR3: TGTGCCAGCGAAACTGAAGGGACAGGGGCCTACGAGCAGTACTTC.

V gene TRBV27 combines with J gene TRBJ2-6; D is unclear. The CDR3 loop spans 16 amino acids. The V gene's germline CDR1 is MNHEY and CDR2 SMNVEV (reference sequence). V was cut by 2 bases and J by 0 bases, with 8 bases left in between. The CDR3 DNA reads TGTGCCAGCAGTTTACAGGTTTTCTCTGGGGCCAACGTCCTGACTTTC. Translation gives CASSLQVFSGANVLTF.